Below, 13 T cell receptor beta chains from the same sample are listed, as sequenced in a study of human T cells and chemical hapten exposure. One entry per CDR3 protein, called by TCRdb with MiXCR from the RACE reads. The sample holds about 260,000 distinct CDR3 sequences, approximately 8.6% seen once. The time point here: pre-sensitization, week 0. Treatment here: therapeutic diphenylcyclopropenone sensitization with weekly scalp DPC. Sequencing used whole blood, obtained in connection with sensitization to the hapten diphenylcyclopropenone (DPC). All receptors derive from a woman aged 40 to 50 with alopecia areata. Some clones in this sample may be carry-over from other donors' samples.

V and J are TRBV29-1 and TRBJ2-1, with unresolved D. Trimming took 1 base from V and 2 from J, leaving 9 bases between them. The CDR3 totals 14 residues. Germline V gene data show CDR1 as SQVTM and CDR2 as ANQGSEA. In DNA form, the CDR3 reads TGCAGCGTTGAAGGGCGGACCGCCTACAATGAGCAGTTCTTC. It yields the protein CSVEGRTAYNEQFF.

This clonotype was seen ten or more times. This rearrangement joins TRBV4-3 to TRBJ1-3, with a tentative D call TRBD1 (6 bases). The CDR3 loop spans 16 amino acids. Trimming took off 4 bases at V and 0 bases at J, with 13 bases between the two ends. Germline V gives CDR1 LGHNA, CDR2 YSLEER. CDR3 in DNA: TGCGCCAGCAGCCCAGCCGGACAGCTCTCTGGAAACACCATATATTTT. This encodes CASSPAGQLSGNTIYF.

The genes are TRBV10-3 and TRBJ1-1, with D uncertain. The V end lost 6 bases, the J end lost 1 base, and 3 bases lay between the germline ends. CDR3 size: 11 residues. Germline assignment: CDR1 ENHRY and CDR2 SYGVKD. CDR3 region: CAIRENTEAFF. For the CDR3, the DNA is TGTGCCATCAGGGAGAACACTGAAGCTTTCTTT.

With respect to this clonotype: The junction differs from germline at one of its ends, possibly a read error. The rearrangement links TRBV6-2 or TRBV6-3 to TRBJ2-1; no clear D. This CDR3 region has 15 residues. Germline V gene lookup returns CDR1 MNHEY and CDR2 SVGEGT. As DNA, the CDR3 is TGTGCCAGCAGTTACTATGGGTCTTCCTACAATGAGCAGATCTTC. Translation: CASSYYGSSYNEQIF.

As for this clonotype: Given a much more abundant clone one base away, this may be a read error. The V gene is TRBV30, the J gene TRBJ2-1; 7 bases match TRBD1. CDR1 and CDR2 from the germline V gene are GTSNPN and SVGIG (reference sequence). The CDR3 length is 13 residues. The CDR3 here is CARSDREWNEQFF. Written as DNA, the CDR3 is TGTGCCAGGAGTGACAGGGAGTGGAATGAGCAGTTCTTC. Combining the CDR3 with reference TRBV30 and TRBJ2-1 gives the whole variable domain SQTIHQWPATLVQPVGSPLSLECTVEGTSNPNLYWYRQAAGRGLQLLFYSVGIGQISSEVPQNLSASRPQDRQFILSSKKLLLSDSGFYLCARSDREWNEQFFGPGTRLTVL.

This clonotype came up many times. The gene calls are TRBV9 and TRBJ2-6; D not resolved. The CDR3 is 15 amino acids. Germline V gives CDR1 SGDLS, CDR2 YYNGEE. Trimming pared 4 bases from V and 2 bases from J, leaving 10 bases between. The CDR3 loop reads CASSSPDPGANVLTF. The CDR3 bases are TGTGCCAGCAGCTCCCCTGACCCTGGGGCCAACGTCCTGACTTTC.

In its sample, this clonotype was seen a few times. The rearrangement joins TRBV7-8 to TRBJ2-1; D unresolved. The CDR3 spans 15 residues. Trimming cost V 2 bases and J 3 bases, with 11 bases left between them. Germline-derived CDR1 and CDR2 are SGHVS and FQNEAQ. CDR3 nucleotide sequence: TGTGCCAGCAGCTTACCCCAGGCTAGCTACAATGAGCAGTTCTTC. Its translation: CASSLPQASYNEQFF.

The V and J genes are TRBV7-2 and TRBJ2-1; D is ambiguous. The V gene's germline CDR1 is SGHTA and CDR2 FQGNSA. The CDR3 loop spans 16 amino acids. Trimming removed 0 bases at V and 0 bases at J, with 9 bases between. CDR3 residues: CASSLAYLSSYNEQFF. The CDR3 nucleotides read TGTGCCAGCAGCTTAGCGTATTTGAGCTCCTACAATGAGCAGTTCTTC.

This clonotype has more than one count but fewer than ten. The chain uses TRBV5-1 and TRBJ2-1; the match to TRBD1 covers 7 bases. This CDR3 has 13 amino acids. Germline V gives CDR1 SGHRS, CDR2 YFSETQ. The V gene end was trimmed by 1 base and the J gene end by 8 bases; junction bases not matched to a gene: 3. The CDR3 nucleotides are TGCGCCAGCAGCTTGAACAGGGGCGATGAGCAGTTCTTC. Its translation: CASSLNRGDEQFF.

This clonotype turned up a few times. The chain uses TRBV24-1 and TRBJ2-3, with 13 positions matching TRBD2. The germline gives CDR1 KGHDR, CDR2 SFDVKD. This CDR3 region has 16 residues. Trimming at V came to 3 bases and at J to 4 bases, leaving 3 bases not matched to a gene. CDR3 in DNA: TGTGCCACCAGTGATACTAGCGGGAGGGTATCAGATACGCAGTATTTT. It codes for CATSDTSGRVSDTQYF.

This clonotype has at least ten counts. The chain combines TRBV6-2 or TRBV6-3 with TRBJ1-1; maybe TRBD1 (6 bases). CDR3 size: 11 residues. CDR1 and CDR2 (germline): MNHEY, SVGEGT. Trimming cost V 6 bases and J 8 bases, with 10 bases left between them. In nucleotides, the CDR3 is TGTGCCAGCAGCTTTACAGGGGAAGCTTTCTTT. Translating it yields CASSFTGEAFF.

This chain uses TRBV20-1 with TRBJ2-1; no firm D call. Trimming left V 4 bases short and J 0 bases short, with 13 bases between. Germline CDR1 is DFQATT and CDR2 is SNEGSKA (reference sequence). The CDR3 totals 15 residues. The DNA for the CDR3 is TGCAGTGCTATTAAGGAACTTTTCTCCTACAATGAGCAGTTCTTC. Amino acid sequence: CSAIKELFSYNEQFF.

The CDR3, as DNA: TGTGCCAGCAGTTCGATCGGACAGAAGGATTACAATGAGCAGTTCTTC. It specifies CASSSIGQKDYNEQFF. The chain combines TRBV6-2 or TRBV6-3 with TRBJ2-1, with a possible D match to TRBD1 (6 bases). CDR1 is MNHEY, CDR2 SVGEGT, per germline. Trimming shortened V by 4 bases and J by 4 bases, and 17 bases separated the two germline ends. The CDR3 is 16 residues long.